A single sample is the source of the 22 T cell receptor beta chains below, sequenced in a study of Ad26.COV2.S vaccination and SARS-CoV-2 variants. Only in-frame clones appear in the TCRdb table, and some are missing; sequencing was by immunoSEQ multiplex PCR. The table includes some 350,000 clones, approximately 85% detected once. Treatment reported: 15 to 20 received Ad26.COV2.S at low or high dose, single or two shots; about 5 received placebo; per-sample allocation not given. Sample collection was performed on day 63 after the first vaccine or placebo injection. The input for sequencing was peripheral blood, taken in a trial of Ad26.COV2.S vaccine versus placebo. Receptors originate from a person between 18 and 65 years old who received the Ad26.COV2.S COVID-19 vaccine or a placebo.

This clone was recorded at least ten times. The CDR3 loop reads CASSQGRGLEAFF. The CDR3 nucleotides read TGCGCCAGCAGCCAAGGGCGGGGCTTAGAGGCTTTCTTT. The chain employs TRBV4-3 and TRBJ1-1; TRBD1 might be the D (5 bases). This CDR3 has 13 residues. Trimming left V 1 base short and J 11 bases short, with 14 bases between. CDR1 is LGHNA, CDR2 YSLEER, per germline.

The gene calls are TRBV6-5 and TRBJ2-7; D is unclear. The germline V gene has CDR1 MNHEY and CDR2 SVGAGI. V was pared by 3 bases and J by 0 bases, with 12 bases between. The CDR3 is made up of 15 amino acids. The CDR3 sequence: CASSYMGTSSYEQYF. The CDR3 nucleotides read TGTGCCAGCAGTTATATGGGTACGAGCTCCTACGAGCAGTACTTC.

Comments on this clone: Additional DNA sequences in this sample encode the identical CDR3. The CDR3 DNA follows: TGCGCCAGCAGCTTGGGCGGCTACGAGCAGTACTTC. Its protein is CASSLGGYEQYF. The V and J genes are TRBV5-1 and TRBJ2-7; no clear D gene. The V gene lost 0 bases and the J gene lost 3 bases, with 4 bases spanning the gap. Per the germline V gene, CDR1 is SGHRS and CDR2 is YFSETQ. The CDR3 extends over 12 amino acids.

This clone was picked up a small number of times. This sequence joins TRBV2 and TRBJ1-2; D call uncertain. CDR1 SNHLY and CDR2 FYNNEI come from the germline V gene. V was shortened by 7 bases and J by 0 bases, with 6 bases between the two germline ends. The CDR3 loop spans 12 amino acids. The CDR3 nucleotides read TGTGCCAGCATGGTAGCTAACTATGGCTACACCTTC. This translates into CASMVANYGYTF. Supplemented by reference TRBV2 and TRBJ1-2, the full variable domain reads EPEVTQTPSHQVTQMGQEVILRCVPISNHLYFYWYRQILGQKVEFLVSFYNNEISEKSEIFDDQFSVERPDGSNFTLKIRSTKLEDSAMYFCASMVANYGYTFGSGTRLTVV.

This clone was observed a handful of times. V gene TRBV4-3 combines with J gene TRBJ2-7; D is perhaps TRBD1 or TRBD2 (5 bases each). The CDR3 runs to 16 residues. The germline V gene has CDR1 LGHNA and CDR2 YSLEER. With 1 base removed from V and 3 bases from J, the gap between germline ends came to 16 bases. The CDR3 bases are TGCGCCAGCAGCCAAGGCCGGGACCCGTATCTCTACGAGCAGTACTTC. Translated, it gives CASSQGRDPYLYEQYF.

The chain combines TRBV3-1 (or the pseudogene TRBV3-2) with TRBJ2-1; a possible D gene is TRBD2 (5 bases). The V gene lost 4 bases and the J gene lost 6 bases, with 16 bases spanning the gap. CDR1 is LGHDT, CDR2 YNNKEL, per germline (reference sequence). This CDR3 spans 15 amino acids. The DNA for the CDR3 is TGTGCCAGCAGCCCGCTCCCCACTAGTACCAATGAGCAGTTCTTC. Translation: CASSPLPTSTNEQFF.

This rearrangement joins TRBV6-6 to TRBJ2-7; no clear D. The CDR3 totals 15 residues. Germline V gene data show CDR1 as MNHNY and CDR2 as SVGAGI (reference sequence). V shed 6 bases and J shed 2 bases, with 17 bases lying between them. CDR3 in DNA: TGTGCCAGCAGCCCAACCCGAGACGGACCCTACGAGCAGTACTTC. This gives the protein CASSPTRDGPYEQYF.

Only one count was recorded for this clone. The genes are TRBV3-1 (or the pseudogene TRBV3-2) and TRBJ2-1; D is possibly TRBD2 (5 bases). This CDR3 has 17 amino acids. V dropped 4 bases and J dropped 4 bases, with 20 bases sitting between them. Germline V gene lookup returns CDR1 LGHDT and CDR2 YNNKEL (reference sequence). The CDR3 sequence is CASSPRVGRASYNEQFF. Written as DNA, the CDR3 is TGTGCCAGCAGCCCCCGCGTTGGGCGGGCGAGTTACAATGAGCAGTTCTTC.

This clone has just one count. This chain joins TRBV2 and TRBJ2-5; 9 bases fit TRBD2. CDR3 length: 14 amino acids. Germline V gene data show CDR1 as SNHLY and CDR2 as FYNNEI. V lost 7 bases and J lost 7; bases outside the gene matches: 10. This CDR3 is CASMETSGIGTQYF. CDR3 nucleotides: TGTGCCAGCATGGAGACTAGCGGCATCGGGACCCAGTACTTC.

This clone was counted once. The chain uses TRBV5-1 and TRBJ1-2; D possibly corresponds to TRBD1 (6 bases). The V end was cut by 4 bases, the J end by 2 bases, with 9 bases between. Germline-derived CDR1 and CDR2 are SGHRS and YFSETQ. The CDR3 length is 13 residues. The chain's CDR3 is CASSTGQNYGYTF. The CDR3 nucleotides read TGCGCCAGCAGCACTGGACAGAACTATGGCTACACCTTC. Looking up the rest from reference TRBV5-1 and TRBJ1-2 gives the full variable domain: KAGVTQTPRYLIKTRGQQVTLSCSPISGHRSVSWYQQTPGQGLQFLFEYFSETQRNKGNFPGRFSGRQFSNSRSEMNVSTLELGDSALYLCASSTGQNYGYTFGSGTRLTVV.

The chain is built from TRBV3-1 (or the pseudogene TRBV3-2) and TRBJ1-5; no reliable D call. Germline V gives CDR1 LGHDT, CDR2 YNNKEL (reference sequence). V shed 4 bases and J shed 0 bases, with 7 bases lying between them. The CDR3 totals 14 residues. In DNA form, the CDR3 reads TGTGCCAGCAGCCGATATTATAGCAATCAGCCCCAGCATTTT. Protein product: CASSRYYSNQPQHF.

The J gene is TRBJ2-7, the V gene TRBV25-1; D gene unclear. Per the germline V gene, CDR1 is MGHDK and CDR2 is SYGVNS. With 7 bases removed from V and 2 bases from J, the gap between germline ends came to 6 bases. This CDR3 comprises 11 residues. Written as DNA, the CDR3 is TGTGCCAGCAAGGGCGCCTACGAGCAGTACTTC. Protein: CASKGAYEQYF.

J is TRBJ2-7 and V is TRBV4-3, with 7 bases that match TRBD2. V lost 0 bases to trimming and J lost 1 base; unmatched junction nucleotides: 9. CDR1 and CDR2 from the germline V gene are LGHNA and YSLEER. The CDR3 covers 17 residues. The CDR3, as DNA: TGCGCCAGCAGCCAAGATCTTCCTAGCGGTACTTCCTACGAGCAGTACTTC. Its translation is CASSQDLPSGTSYEQYF.

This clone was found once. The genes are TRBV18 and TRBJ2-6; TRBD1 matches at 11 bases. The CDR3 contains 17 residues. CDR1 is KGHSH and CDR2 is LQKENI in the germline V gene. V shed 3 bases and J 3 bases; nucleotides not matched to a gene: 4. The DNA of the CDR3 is TGTGCCAGCTCACCCGGACAGGGGGCGGGTGGGGCCAACGTCCTGACTTTC. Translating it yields CASSPGQGAGGANVLTF.

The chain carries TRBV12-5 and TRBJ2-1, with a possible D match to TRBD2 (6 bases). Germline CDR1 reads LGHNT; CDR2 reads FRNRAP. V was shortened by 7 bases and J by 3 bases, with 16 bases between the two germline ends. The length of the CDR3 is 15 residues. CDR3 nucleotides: TGTGCTAGTGCTCCCGGACTACCTAGCTACAATGAGCAGTTCTTC. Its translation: CASAPGLPSYNEQFF.

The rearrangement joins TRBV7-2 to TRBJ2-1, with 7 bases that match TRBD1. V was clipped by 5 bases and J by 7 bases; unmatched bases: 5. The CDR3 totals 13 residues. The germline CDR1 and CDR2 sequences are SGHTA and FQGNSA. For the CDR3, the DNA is TGTGCCAGCAGCACTACAGGGGAAAATGAGCAGTTCTTC. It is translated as CASSTTGENEQFF. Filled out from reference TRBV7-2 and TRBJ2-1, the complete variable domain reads GAGVSQSPSNKVTEKGKDVELRCDPISGHTALYWYRQSLGQGLEFLIYFQGNSAPDKSGLPSDRFSAERTGGSVSTLTIQRTQQEDSAVYLCASSTTGENEQFFGPGTRLTVL.

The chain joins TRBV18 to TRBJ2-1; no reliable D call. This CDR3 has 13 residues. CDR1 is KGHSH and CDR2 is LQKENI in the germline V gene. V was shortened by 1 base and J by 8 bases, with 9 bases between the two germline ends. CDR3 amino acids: CASSPLAPHEQFF. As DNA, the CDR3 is TGTGCCAGCTCACCACTAGCCCCCCATGAGCAGTTCTTC.

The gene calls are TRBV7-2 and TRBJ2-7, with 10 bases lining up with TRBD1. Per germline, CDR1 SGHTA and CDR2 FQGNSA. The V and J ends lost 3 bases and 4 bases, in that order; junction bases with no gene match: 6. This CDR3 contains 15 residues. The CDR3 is CASSLPGQGLYEQYF. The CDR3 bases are TGTGCCAGCAGCTTGCCGGGACAGGGGCTTTACGAGCAGTACTTC.

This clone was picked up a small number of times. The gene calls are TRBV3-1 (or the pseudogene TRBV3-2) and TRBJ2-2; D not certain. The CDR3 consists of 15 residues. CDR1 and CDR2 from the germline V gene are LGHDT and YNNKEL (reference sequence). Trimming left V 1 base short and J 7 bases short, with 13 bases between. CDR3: CASSQVRTLGGELFF. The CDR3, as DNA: TGTGCCAGCAGCCAAGTCCGGACCCTAGGCGGGGAGCTGTTTTTT.

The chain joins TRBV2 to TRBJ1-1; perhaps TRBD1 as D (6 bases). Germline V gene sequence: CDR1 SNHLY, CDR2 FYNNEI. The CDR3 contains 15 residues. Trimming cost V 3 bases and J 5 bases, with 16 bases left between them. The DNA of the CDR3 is TGTGCCAGCAGTGAGACGTGGCAGGGGTATACTGAAGCTTTCTTT. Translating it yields CASSETWQGYTEAFF.

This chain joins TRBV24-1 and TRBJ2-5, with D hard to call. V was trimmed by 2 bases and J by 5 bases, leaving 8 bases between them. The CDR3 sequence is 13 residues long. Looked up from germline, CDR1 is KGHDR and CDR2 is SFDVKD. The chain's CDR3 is CATSDSLGETQYF. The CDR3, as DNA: TGTGCCACCAGTGATTCCTTGGGGGAGACCCAGTACTTC.

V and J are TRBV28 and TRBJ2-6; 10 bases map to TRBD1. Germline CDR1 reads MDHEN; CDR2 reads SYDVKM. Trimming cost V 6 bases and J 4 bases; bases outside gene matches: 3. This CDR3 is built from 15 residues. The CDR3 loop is CASRRQGAGANVLTF. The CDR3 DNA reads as TGTGCCAGCAGGAGACAGGGGGCCGGGGCCAACGTCCTGACTTTC.